This T cell receptor (beta chain) was captured by sequencing in a study of CD8 T cells in Susac syndrome. RNA was extracted with the RNeasy kit, and a quantity of about 0.45 to 1 ug was reverse transcribed using random hexamers. Amplification of the TCR beta CDR3 was carried out by immunoSEQ multiplex PCR, which spanned a total of 54 Vbeta and 13 Jbeta segments. TCRdb processed the immunoSEQ multiplex PCR reads anew with MiXCR; each CDR3 protein has one entry. The top ten hold 0.09% to 0.1% of the sample, which has 150,000 to 200,000 distinct CDR3 sequences, roughly 92% seen once. The CDR3 is 15 residues long. Trimming took 1 base from V and 7 from J; bases not matched to a gene: 5. Study results and limitations: An acknowledgment was made by the study that its TCR sequencing and HLA analysis involved relatively few individuals.

Each multiple sclerosis control was a treatment-naive patient with relapsing-remitting disease that was either stable or active. Both CD4+ and CD8+ T cells were negatively isolated, and TEMRA cells underwent FACS enrichment. Comments on this clonotype: Its antigen is not identified.

Material: CD4+ T cells from PBMCs. The source of this sequence is a human donor with multiple sclerosis. The chain is built from TRBV12-3 or TRBV12-4 and TRBJ2-3; the match to TRBD2 covers 10 bases. The CDR3 bases are TGTGCCAGCAGTTTAGGACTAGCGGGTGCATATACGCAGTATTTT. Amino acids: CASSLGLAGAYTQYF.